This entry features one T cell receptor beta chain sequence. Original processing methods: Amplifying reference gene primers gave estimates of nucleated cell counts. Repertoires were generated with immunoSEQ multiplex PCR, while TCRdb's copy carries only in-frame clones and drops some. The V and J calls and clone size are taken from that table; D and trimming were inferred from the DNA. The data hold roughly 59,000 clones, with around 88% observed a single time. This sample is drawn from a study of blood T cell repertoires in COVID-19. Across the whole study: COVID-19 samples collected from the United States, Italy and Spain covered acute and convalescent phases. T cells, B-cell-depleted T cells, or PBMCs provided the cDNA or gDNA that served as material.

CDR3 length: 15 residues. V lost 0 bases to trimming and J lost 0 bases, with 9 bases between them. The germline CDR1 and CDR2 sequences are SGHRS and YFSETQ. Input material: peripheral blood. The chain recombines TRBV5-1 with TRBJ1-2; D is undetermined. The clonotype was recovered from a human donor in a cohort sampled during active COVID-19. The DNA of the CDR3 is TGCGCCAGCAGCTTGGAACCCGGGTCTAACTATGGCTACACCTTC. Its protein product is CASSLEPGSNYGYTF.